These T cell receptor beta chains were read from a single sample in a study of somatic mutations in cytotoxic T cells in rheumatoid arthritis. Produced via immunoSEQ multiplex PCR; TCRdb's table is partial and in-frame only. The sample has 15,000 to 20,000 clones; around 68% are singletons. Sequencing input: CD8+ T cells sorted from blood. The receptor source for this set is a man in his sixties in good health. The CDR3 runs from the conserved cysteine through the conserved F or W. D genes are given only for firm matches. Size is omitted from some rows. Given values are once, few, many or a class for expanded clones.

.	.	TRBV7-2	TRBJ2-2	TGTGCCAGCACCCCAGGGTCCGGGGAGCTGTTTTTT	CASTPGSGELFF
.	TRBD1	TRBV4-1	TRBJ1-5	TGCGCCAGCAGCCGCGGACAGGGGGGCAATCAGCCCCAGCATTTT	CASSRGQGGNQPQHF
.	TRBD2	TRBV7-6	TRBJ2-3	TGTGCCAGCAGCTTAAGGAGCGGGAGAGCGGCAGATACGCAGTATTTT	CASSLRSGRAADTQYF
.	.	TRBV7-9	TRBJ2-1	TGTGCCAGCAGGGGTGCGGCGGGAGAGCAGTTCTTC	CASRGAAGEQFF
.	TRBD2	TRBV7-2	TRBJ2-2	TGTGCCAGCAGCTTAGTTCTAGCGGGGGGCGGGAACACCGGGGAGCTGTTTTTT	CASSLVLAGGGNTGELFF
.	TRBD1	TRBV7-6	TRBJ2-7	TGTGCCAGCAGCGCCGGGACAGGGCCGTGGGAGCAGTACTTC	CASSAGTGPWEQYF
.	.	TRBV4-1	TRBJ2-5	TGCGCCAGCAGCCAAGGACAGGAGGTGGAGACCCAGTACTTC	CASSQGQEVETQYF
.	.	TRBV7-2	TRBJ2-1	TGTGCCAGCAGCTTTGCGTGGGAGCAGTTCTTC	CASSFAWEQFF
.	.	TRBV6-5	TRBJ1-1	TGTGCCAGCAGTTACGAGGGCAGGCTCACTGAAGCTTTCTTT	CASSYEGRLTEAFF
.	TRBD2	TRBV5-4	TRBJ2-3	TGTGCCAGCAACCGACTAGCGGGGGGGTACACAGATACGCAGTATTTT	CASNRLAGGYTDTQYF
.	.	TRBV9	TRBJ2-1	TGTGCCAGCAGCATCGCGGGAAGCTCCTACAATGAGCAGTTCTTC	CASSIAGSSYNEQFF
.	.	TRBV7-9	TRBJ1-1	TGTGCCAGCAGCCAAAGGGGCCGTCAGGCCCGCACTGAAGCTTTCTTT	CASSQRGRQARTEAFF
few	TRBD2	TRBV6-1	TRBJ2-7	TGTGCCAGCCTAGCGGGAGCAATTTCCTACGAGCAGTACTTC	CASLAGAISYEQYF
.	TRBD2	TRBV11-1	TRBJ2-7	TGTGCCAGCAGCTTAGCTAGAAGCGGGGCTCTCGAGCAGTACTTC	CASSLARSGALEQYF
.	TRBD1	TRBV10-3	TRBJ1-4	TGTGCCATCAGTGAGCTCCACCCGGAACAGGGGGCGTTGGATGAAAAACTGTTTTTT	CAISELHPEQGALDEKLFF
.	.	TRBV6-5	TRBJ2-1	TGTGCCAGCAGAACCGGACAGCGCAATGAGCAGTTCTTC	CASRTGQRNEQFF
few	.	TRBV30	TRBJ1-2	TGTGCCTGGAGTGGCCATCTGCCACTCTATGGCTACACCTTC	CAWSGHLPLYGYTF
.	TRBD2	TRBV7-6	TRBJ2-3	TGTGCCAGCAGCTTAGGGGTTCGGCTAGCGGGCACAGATACGCAGTATTTT	CASSLGVRLAGTDTQYF
.	TRBD1	TRBV6-5	TRBJ2-7	TGTGCCAGCAGTTACGGCAGGGGGATCTACGAGCAGTACTTC	CASSYGRGIYEQYF
few	TRBD2	TRBV6-5	TRBJ2-1	TGTGCCAGCAGCCTGGGACTACACAATGAGCAGTTCTTC	CASSLGLHNEQFF
few	.	TRBV27	TRBJ2-1	TGTGCCAGCAGTCGGGCAGGACACTACAATGAGCAGTTCTTC	CASSRAGHYNEQFF
once	.	TRBV19	TRBJ1-5	TGTGCCAGTAGGCGATATGTCAGCGCGAGGGTTGGGCAGCCCCAGCATTTT	CASRRYVSARVGQPQHF
.	.	TRBV30	TRBJ2-1	TGTGCCTGGAGTGCGGGACTCTACAATGAGCAGTTCTTC	CAWSAGLYNEQFF
.	.	TRBV7-8	TRBJ1-1	TGTGCCAGCAGCCCGGACTGGAGGTCGGTGACTGAAGCTTTCTTT	CASSPDWRSVTEAFF
.	TRBD1	TRBV27	TRBJ2-7	TGTGCCAGCAGCCCAGGGGGCAGCGGTTACGAGCAGTACTTC	CASSPGGSGYEQYF
.	.	TRBV2	TRBJ1-1	TGTGCCTTCATCCCTCGGGATGGGGGGGGCACTGAAGCTTTCTTT	CAFIPRDGGGTEAFF
.	.	TRBV9	TRBJ1-2	TGTGCCAGCAGCGTAGGGGAAGGGGGGGTTAACTATGGCTACACCTTC	CASSVGEGGVNYGYTF
.	TRBD1	TRBV14	TRBJ1-2	TGTGCCAGCAGCCACGAGGGACAGGGGATATATGGCTACACCTTC	CASSHEGQGIYGYTF
.	.	TRBV6-5	TRBJ1-3	TGTGCCAGCAGTAACGACTTAAACTCTGGAAACACCATATATTTT	CASSNDLNSGNTIYF
.	TRBD2	TRBV13	TRBJ2-4	TGTGCCAGCAGCCCCCGCGGGAGCCGATCTCAAAACATTCAGTACTTC	CASSPRGSRSQNIQYF
.	TRBD2	TRBV5-1	TRBJ2-7	TGCGCCAGCAGCACCCTCCAGCGGGATGAGCAGTACTTC	CASSTLQRDEQYF
.	TRBD1	TRBV6-5	TRBJ1-5	TGTGCCAGCCTTCCGGGACAGGGTAGCAATCAGCCCCAGCATTTT	CASLPGQGSNQPQHF
once	.	TRBV18	TRBJ2-5	TGTGCCAGCTCACCAACGTCTAGCTCAATCCCAGACCAAGAGACCCAGTACTTC	CASSPTSSSIPDQETQYF
.	TRBD1	TRBV10-3	TRBJ1-3	TGTGCCATGCGGACAGGGTCTGTCGGAAACACCATATATTTT	CAMRTGSVGNTIYF
.	.	TRBV4-1	TRBJ2-6	TGCGCCAGCAGCCATGAGGGCCTCGACAGGTCTGGGGCCAACGTCCTGACTTTC	CASSHEGLDRSGANVLTF
.	TRBD2	TRBV7-9	TRBJ2-3	TGTGCCAGCAGCCCGACTAGCGGGGGGATTGGGGATACGCAGTATTTT	CASSPTSGGIGDTQYF
.	.	TRBV27	TRBJ1-1	TGTGCCAGCAGTCCTAGGGGGATCACTGAAGCTTTCTTT	CASSPRGITEAFF
.	TRBD1	TRBV30	TRBJ2-2	TGTGCCTGCCCGGCGACAGGGGGCGGCGGGGAGCTGTTTTTT	CACPATGGGGELFF
.	TRBD2	TRBV7-3	TRBJ2-7	TGTGCCAGCAGCTTGGGGCCGGGACTACCCTACGAGCAGTACTTC	CASSLGPGLPYEQYF
.	TRBD1	TRBV6-1	TRBJ2-7	TGTGCCAGCAGTATGGACAGGGATTCCCCCTACGAGCAGTACTTC	CASSMDRDSPYEQYF
.	TRBD2	TRBV7-2	TRBJ2-7	TGTGCCAGCGGATCTGGACTAGCGGGAGGGCCCTGGAACGAGCAGTACTTC	CASGSGLAGGPWNEQYF
.	.	TRBV19	TRBJ2-7	TGTGCCAGTGCTCCCCCGAGCTCCTACGAGCAGTACTTC	CASAPPSSYEQYF
.	TRBD1	TRBV7-9	TRBJ2-2	TGTGCCAGCAGCCCGTCCCGGGACAGCACCGGGGAGCTGTTTTTT	CASSPSRDSTGELFF
.	TRBD1	TRBV7-6	TRBJ2-1	TGTGCCAGCAGCTTAGCGGGACAGGGGGACTACAATGAGCAGTTCTTC	CASSLAGQGDYNEQFF
.	.	TRBV19	TRBJ2-5	TGTGCCAGTAGTATAGATCGGAACCTCCTAGGAGAGACCCAGTACTTC	CASSIDRNLLGETQYF
.	.	TRBV7-9	TRBJ2-1	TGTGCCAGCAGCGAGGGGGGGAACAATGAGCAGTTCTTC	CASSEGGNNEQFF
.	.	TRBV5-6	TRBJ1-4	TGTGCCAGCAGCTTGGACAGGACTAATGAAAAACTGTTTTTT	CASSLDRTNEKLFF
medium-sized	.	TRBV11-2	TRBJ2-7	TGTGCCAGCAGCTTAGATCCAGGGCCCTACGAGCAGTACTTC	CASSLDPGPYEQYF